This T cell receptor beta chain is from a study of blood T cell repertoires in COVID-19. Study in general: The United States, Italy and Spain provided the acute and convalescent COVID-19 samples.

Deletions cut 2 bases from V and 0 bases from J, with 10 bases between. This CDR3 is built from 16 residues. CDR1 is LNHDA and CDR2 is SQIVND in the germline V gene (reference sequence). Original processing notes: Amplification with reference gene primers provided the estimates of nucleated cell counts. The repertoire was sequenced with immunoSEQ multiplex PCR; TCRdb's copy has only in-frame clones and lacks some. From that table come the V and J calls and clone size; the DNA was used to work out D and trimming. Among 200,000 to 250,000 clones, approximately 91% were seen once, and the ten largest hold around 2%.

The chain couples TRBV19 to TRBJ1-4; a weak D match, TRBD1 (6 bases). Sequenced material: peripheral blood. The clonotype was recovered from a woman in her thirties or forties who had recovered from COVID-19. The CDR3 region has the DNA TGTGCCAGTAGTATAAGGGGGACATCAACTAATGAAAAACTGTTTTTT. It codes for CASSIRGTSTNEKLFF.